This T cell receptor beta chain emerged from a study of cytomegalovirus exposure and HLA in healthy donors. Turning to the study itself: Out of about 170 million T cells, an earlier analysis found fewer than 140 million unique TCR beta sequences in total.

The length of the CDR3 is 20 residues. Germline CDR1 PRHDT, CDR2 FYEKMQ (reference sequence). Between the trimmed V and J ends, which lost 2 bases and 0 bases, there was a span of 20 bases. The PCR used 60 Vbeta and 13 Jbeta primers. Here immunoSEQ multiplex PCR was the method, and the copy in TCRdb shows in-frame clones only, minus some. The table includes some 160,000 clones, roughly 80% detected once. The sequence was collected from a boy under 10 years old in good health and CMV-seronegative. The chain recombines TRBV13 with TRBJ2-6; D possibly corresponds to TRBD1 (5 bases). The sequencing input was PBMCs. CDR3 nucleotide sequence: TGTGCCAGCAGCTTATTTCAGGTTGAACAGACAGTCTCTGGGGCCAACGTCCTGACTTTC. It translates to CASSLFQVEQTVSGANVLTF.